This TCR beta chain was sequenced in a study of blood T cell repertoires in COVID-19. Study-level background: From T cells, B-cell-depleted T cells, or PBMCs came the material, which was cDNA or gDNA.

Authors' analysis steps: Using reference gene primer amplification, nucleated cell counts were estimated. The assay was immunoSEQ multiplex PCR, and TCRdb's table has in-frame clones only and misses some. V and J calls plus clone size are reproduced from that table; the DNA served to infer D and trimming. The data contain about 300,000 clones, around 88% of them singletons. The V segment lost 5 bases and the J segment 7 bases; nucleotides outside the gene matches: 17. Germline assignment: CDR1 SGHNT and CDR2 YYREEE (reference sequence). The CDR3 has 16 residues. The receptor's source is a woman younger than 45 who had recovered from COVID-19. This chain uses TRBV5-4 with TRBJ2-7, with 8 bases that match TRBD1. The material sequenced was peripheral blood. This CDR3 is CASSRENRGALGEQYF. Written as DNA, the CDR3 is TGTGCCAGCAGTCGAGAAAACAGGGGGGCCCTGGGGGAGCAGTACTTC.